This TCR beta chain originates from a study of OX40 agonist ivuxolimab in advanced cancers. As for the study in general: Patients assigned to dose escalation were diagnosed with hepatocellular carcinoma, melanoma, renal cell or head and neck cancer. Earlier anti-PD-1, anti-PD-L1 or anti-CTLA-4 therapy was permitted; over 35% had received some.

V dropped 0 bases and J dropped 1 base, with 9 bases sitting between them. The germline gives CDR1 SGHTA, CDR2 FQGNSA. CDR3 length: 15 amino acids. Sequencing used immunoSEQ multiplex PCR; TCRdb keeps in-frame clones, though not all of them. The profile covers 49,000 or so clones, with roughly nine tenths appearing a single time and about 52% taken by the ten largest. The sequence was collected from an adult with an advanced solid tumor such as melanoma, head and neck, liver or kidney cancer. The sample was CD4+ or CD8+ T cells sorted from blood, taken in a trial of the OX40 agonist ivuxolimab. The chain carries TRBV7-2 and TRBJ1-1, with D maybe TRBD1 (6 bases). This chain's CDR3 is CASSLARGANTEAFF. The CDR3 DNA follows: TGTGCCAGCAGCTTAGCTCGGGGGGCGAACACTGAAGCTTTCTTT.